This T cell receptor (beta chain) was captured in a study of radiotherapy plus CTLA-4 blockade in lung cancer. The overall study: Disease control was present in 30% to 40% of patients, and objective responses in under 20%.

Sequenced by immunoSEQ multiplex PCR; TCRdb stores in-frame clones only, minus some. Of about 62,000 clones in the sample, 60% to 80% were seen once. The ends lost 4 bases at V and 4 bases at J; junction bases unmatched: 9. The CDR3 has 15 amino acids. From germline, CDR1 is SGHNT and CDR2 YYREEE (reference sequence). The chain joins TRBV5-4 to TRBJ1-1; 8 bases are a match to TRBD1. Sequenced material: peripheral blood, taken from a patient treated with radiotherapy plus ipilimumab. This TCR came from a human donor with non-small cell lung cancer who had a complete response to radiotherapy plus ipilimumab. Here the CDR3 DNA reads TGTGCCAGCAGCCCCTGGGACAGGTCGAGCACTGAAGCTTTCTTT. It encodes CASSPWDRSSTEAFF.